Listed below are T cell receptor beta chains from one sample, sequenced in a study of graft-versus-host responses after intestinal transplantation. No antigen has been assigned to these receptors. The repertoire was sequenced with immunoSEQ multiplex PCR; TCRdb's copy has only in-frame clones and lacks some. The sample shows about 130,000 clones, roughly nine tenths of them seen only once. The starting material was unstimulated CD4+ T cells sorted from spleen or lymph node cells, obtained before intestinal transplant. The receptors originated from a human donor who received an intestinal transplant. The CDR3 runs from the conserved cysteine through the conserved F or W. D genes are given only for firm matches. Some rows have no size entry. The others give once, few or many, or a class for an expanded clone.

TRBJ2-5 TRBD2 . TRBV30 CAWRGRGGRRETQYF TGTGCCTGGAGAGGGCGGGGGGGGAGAAGGGAGACCCAGTACTTC
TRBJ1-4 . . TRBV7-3 CATEGPWGEKLFF TGTGCCACCGAGGGCCCCTGGGGTGAAAAACTGTTTTTT
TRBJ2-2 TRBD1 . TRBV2 CASRQGANTGELFF TGTGCCAGCAGACAGGGGGCGAACACCGGGGAGCTGTTTTTT
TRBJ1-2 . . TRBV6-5 CASSYRAPGYYGYTF TGTGCCAGCAGTTATCGGGCCCCGGGGTACTATGGCTACACCTTC
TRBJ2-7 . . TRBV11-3 CASSLVPRRQYF TGTGCCAGCAGCTTAGTCCCGAGGAGGCAGTACTTC
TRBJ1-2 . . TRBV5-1 CASSSEGRTKAVKFPNYGYTF TGCGCCAGCAGCTCGGAGGGGCGGACGAAGGCTGTAAAGTTTCCTAACTATGGCTACACCTTC
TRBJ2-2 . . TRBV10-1 CASSRGYENTGELFF TGCGCCAGCAGCCGGGGGTATGAGAACACCGGGGAGCTGTTTTTT
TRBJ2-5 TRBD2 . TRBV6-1 CASTSGGEEEAQYF TGTGCCAGTACTAGCGGGGGGGAGGAAGAGGCCCAGTACTTC
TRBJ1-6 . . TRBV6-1 CASSAQTGAYSPLHF TGTGCCAGCAGTGCCCAGACAGGTGCCTATTCACCCCTCCACTTT
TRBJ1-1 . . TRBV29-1 CSVGGRGSTEAFF TGCAGCGTTGGGGGGCGGGGGAGCACTGAAGCTTTCTTT
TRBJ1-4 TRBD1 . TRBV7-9 CASSLVGTVNEKLFF TGTGCCAGCAGCTTAGTGGGGACAGTTAATGAAAAACTGTTTTTT
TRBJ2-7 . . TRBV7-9 CASSTDSHYEQYF TGTGCCAGCAGCACCGACAGCCACTACGAGCAGTACTTC
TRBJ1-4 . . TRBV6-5 CASSYGRVPTNEKLFF TGTGCCAGCAGTTACGGGAGGGTTCCAACTAATGAAAAACTGTTTTTT
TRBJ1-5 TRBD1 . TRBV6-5 CASSDGQGGRPQHF TGTGCCAGCAGTGATGGACAGGGAGGAAGGCCCCAGCATTTT
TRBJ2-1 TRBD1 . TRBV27 CASSFRPRGRVEQFF TGTGCCAGCAGTTTTCGTCCCAGGGGGCGCGTTGAGCAGTTCTTC
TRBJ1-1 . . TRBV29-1 CSVGQVNTEAFF TGCAGCGTTGGACAGGTGAACACTGAAGCTTTCTTT
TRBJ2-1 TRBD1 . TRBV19 CASSVRDRGFYNEQFF TGTGCCAGTAGTGTCCGGGACAGGGGGTTCTACAATGAGCAGTTCTTC
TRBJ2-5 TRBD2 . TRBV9 CASSVIAGGQETQYF TGTGCCAGCAGCGTCATAGCGGGGGGGCAAGAGACCCAGTACTTC
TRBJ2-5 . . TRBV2 CASSPFGVQETQYF TGTGCCAGCAGCCCCTTTGGGGTCCAAGAGACCCAGTACTTC
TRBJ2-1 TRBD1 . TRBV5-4 CASSLPGQGVMGQFF TGTGCCAGCAGCTTGCCGGGACAGGGCGTTATGGGGCAGTTCTTC
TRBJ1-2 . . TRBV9 CASSVGPERAANYGYTF TGTGCCAGCAGCGTAGGCCCCGAGAGGGCGGCTAACTATGGCTACACCTTC
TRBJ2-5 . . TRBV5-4 CASSLGQRQETQYF TGTGCCAGCAGCTTGGGCCAGAGACAAGAGACCCAGTACTTC
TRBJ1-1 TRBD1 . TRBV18 CASSPRTGRYTEAFF TGTGCCAGCTCACCTCGGACAGGGCGGTACACTGAAGCTTTCTTT
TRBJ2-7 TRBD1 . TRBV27 CASSLLSRRTGGLEQYF TGTGCCAGCAGTTTATTAAGCCGTAGGACAGGGGGCCTCGAGCAGTACTTC
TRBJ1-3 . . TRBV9 CASSVGGGPGNTIYF TGTGCCAGCAGCGTAGGAGGGGGACCTGGAAACACCATATATTTT
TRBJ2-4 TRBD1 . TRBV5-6 CASSFGGQGYAKNIQYF TGTGCCAGCAGCTTCGGTGGACAGGGGTATGCCAAAAACATTCAGTACTTC
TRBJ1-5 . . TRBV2 CASSEQSSNQPQHF TGTGCCAGCAGTGAACAGTCTAGCAATCAGCCCCAGCATTTT
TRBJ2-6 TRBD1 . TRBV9 CASSIQGGLSGANVLTF TGTGCCAGCAGCATACAGGGGGGTTTATCTGGGGCCAACGTCCTGACTTTC
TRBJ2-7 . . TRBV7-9 CASSLGGNSYEQYF TGTGCCAGCAGCTTAGGCGGCAACTCCTACGAGCAGTACTTC
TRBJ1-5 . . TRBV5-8 CASSLALAGNQPQHF TGTGCCAGCAGCTTGGCCCTGGCAGGCAATCAGCCCCAGCATTTT
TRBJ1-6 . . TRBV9 CASSVGGGRISPLHF TGTGCCAGCAGCGTAGGGGGGGGTCGGATTTCACCCCTCCACTTT
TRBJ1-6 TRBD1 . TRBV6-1 CASSEGTGYSPLHF TGTGCCAGCAGTGAAGGGACAGGGTATTCACCCCTCCACTTT
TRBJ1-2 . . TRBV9 CASSVGENYGYTF TGTGCCAGCAGCGTAGGTGAAAACTATGGCTACACCTTC
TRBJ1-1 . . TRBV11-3 CASSRDGVDTEAFF TGTGCCAGCAGCCGGGATGGTGTGGACACTGAAGCTTTCTTT
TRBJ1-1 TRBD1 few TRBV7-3 CASSLTGQGEDTEAFF TGTGCCAGCAGCTTAACAGGACAGGGGGAGGACACTGAAGCTTTCTTT
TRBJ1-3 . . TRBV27 CASSLSYNMAGFSGNTIYF TGTGCCAGCAGTTTATCCTATAACATGGCGGGATTCTCTGGAAACACCATATATTTT
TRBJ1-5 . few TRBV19 CASSSTGLGNQPQHF TGTGCCAGTAGTAGTACAGGGCTCGGCAATCAGCCCCAGCATTTT
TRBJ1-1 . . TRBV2 CASSEQLNTEAFF TGTGCCAGCAGTGAACAGTTAAACACTGAAGCTTTCTTT
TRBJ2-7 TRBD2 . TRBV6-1 CASSRGGARSYEQYF TGTGCCAGCAGTCGCGGGGGGGCCCGATCCTACGAGCAGTACTTC
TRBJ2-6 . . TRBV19 CASSSGSGANVLTF TGTGCCAGTAGTTCCGGCTCTGGGGCCAACGTCCTGACTTTC
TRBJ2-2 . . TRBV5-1 CASSFYRTGELFF TGCGCCAGCAGCTTTTATAGAACCGGGGAGCTGTTTTTT
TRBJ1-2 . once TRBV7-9 CASSPGNGYTF TGTGCCAGCAGCCCCGGGAATGGCTACACCTTC
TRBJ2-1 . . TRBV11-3 CASSFSGAYNEQFF TGTGCCAGCAGCTTCTCAGGTGCCTACAATGAGCAGTTCTTC
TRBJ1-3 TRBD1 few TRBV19 CASSIPGDRGNTIYF TGTGCCAGTAGTATTCCAGGGGACAGGGGTAACACCATATATTTT
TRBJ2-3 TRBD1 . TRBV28 CASSQVRTGTSTDTQYF TGTGCCAGCAGTCAAGTAAGGACAGGGACTAGCACAGATACGCAGTATTTT
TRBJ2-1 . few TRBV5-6 CASSLTTYNEQFF TGTGCCAGCAGCTTAACGACGTACAATGAGCAGTTCTTC
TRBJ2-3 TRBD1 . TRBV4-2 CASSHTDRGQSDTQYF TGTGCCAGCAGCCATACGGACAGGGGGCAATCAGATACGCAGTATTTT
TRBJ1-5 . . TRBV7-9 CASSLQDGNQPQHF TGTGCCAGCAGCTTACAGGACGGCAATCAGCCCCAGCATTTT
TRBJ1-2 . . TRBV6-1 CASSDHRVDGYTF TGTGCCAGCAGTGATCACAGGGTGGATGGCTACACCTTC
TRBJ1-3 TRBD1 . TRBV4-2 CASSHPDRAISGNTIYF TGTGCCAGCAGCCATCCGGACAGGGCAATCTCTGGAAACACCATATATTTT
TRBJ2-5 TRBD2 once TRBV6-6 CASSYPGGGEGTQYF TGTGCCAGCAGTTACCCCGGGGGAGGGGAGGGGACCCAGTACTTC
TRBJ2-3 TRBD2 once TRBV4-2 CASSPRGSLPDTQYF TGTGCCAGCAGCCCGCGGGGGTCCCTCCCAGATACGCAGTATTTT
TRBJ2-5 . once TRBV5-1 CASSFRQAETQYF TGCGCCAGCAGCTTTCGACAGGCGGAGACCCAGTACTTC
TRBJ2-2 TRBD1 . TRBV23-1 CASSQDFDREVCTGELFF TGCGCCAGCAGTCAAGACTTTGACAGGGAAGTTTGCACCGGGGAGCTGTTTTTT